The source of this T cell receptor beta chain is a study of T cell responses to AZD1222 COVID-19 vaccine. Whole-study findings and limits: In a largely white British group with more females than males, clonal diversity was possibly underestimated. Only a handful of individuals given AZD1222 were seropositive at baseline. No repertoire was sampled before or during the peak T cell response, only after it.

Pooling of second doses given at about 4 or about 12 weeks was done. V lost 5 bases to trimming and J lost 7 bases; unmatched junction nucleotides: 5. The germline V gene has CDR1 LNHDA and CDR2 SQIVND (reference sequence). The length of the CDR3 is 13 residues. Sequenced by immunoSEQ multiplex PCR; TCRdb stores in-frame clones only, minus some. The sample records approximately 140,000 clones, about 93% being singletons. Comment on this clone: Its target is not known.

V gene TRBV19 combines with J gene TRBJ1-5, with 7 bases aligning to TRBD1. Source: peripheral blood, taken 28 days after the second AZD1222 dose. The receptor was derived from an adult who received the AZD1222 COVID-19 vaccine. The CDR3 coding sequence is TGTGCCAGTAGTCGGACAGGAGGACAGCCCCAGCATTTT. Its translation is CASSRTGGQPQHF.